Shown below are 3 T cell receptor beta chains from a single sample sequenced in a study of blood T cell repertoires in COVID-19. This table comes from immunoSEQ multiplex PCR, and its TCRdb copy is limited to in-frame clones, with some not included. The table records roughly 330,000 clones, approximately 89% of them present only once. Sequenced sample: PBMCs or T cells enriched from blood (not recorded which). Receptors originate from a woman in her thirties who had recovered from COVID-19.

The chain joins TRBV18 to TRBJ1-2, with D perhaps TRBD1 (5 bases). In germline, CDR1 is KGHSH, CDR2 LQKENI. Trimming took off 0 bases at V and 4 bases at J, with 9 bases between the two ends. The CDR3 is made up of 14 amino acids. The CDR3 is CASSPPQGVYGYTF. CDR3 nucleotides: TGTGCCAGCTCACCACCTCAGGGCGTCTATGGCTACACCTTC.

The rearrangement joins TRBV6-5 to TRBJ2-7; possible D gene TRBD2, 6 bases. CDR3 length: 13 amino acids. Germline loops: CDR1 MNHEY, CDR2 SVGAGI. V shed 2 bases and J shed 4 bases, with 9 bases lying between them. The CDR3 region is CASSYRGNYEQYF. The CDR3 coding sequence is TGTGCCAGCAGTTACCGCGGGAATTACGAGCAGTACTTC.

The count of this clone is one. The rearrangement links TRBV18 to TRBJ1-2; tentative D call: TRBD1 (5 bases). Germline V CDR1 and CDR2: KGHSH, LQKENI. There are 13 residues in the CDR3. V was clipped by 4 bases and J by 4 bases, with 10 bases between them. As DNA, the CDR3 is TGTGCCAGCTCACTGGGCGGGGGCTATGGCTACACCTTC. This translates into CASSLGGGYGYTF.